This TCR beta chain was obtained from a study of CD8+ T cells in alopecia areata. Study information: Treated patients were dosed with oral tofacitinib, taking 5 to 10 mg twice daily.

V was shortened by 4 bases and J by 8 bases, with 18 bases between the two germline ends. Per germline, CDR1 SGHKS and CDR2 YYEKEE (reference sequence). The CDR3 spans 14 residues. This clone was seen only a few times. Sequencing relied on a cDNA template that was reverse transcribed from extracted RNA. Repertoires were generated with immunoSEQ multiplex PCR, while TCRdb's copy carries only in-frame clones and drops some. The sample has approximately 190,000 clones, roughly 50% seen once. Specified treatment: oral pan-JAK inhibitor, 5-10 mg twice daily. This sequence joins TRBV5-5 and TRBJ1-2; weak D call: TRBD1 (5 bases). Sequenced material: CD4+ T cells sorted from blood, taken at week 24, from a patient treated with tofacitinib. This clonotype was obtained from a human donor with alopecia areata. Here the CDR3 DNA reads TGTGCCAGCAGCGGGACCGCCGGGAGTGTGGGCTACACCTTC. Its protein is CASSGTAGSVGYTF. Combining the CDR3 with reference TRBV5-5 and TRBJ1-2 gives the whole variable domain DAGVTQSPTHLIKTRGQQVTLRCSPISGHKSVSWYQQVLGQGPQFIFQYYEKEERGRGNFPDRFSARQFPNYSSELNVNALLLGDSALYLCASSGTAGSVGYTFGSGTRLTVV.